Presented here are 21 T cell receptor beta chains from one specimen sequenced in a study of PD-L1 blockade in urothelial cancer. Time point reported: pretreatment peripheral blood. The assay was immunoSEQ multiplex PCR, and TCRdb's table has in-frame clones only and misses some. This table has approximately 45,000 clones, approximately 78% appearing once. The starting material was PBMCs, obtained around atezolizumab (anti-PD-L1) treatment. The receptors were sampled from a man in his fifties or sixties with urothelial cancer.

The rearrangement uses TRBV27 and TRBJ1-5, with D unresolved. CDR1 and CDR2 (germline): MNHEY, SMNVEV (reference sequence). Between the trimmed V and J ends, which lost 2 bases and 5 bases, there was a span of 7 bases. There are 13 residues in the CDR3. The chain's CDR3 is CASSLNRYQPQHF. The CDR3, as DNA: TGTGCCAGCAGTTTAAACAGATATCAGCCCCAGCATTTT.

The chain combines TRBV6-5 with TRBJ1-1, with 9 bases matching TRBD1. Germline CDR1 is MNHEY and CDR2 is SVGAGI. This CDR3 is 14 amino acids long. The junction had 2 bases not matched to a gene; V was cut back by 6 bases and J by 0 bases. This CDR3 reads CASRGQGMNTEAFF. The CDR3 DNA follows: TGTGCCAGCAGGGGACAGGGCATGAACACTGAAGCTTTCTTT.

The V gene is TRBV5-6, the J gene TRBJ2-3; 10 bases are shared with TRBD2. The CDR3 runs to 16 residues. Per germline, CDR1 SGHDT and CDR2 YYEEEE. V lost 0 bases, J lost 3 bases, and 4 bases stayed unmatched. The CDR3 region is CASSLVASGSTDTQYF. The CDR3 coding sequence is TGTGCCAGCAGCTTGGTGGCTAGCGGGAGTACAGATACGCAGTATTTT.

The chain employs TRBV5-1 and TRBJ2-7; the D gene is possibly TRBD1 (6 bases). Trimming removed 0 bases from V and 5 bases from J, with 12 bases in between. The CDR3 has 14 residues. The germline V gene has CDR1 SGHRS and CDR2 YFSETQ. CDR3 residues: CASSLEQGQNEQYF. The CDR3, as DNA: TGCGCCAGCAGCTTGGAACAGGGCCAAAACGAGCAGTACTTC.

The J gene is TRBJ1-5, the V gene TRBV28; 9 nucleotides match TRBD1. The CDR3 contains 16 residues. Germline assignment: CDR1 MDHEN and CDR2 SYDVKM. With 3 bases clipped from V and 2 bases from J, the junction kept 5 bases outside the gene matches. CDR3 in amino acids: CASSLATGGRNQPQHF. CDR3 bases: TGTGCCAGCAGTTTGGCGACAGGGGGTCGCAATCAGCCCCAGCATTTT.

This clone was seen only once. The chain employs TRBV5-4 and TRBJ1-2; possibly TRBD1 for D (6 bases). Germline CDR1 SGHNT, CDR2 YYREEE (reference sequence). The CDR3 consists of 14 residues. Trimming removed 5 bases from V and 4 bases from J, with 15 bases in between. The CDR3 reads CASRSTGRPYGYTF. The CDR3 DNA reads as TGTGCCAGCAGGTCGACAGGACGACCCTATGGCTACACCTTC.

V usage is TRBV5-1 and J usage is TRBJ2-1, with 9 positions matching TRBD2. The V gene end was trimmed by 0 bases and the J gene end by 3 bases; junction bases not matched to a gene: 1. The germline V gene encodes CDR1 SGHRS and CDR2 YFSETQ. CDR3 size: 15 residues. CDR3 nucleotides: TGCGCCAGCAGCTTGGGACTAGCGGACTACAATGAGCAGTTCTTC. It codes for CASSLGLADYNEQFF.

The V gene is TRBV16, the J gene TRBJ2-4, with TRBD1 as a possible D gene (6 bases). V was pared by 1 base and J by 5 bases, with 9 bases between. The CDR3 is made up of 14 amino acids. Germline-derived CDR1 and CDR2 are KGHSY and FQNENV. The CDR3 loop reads CASSQWDTQNIQYF. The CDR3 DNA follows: TGTGCCAGCAGCCAATGGGACACCCAAAACATTCAGTACTTC.

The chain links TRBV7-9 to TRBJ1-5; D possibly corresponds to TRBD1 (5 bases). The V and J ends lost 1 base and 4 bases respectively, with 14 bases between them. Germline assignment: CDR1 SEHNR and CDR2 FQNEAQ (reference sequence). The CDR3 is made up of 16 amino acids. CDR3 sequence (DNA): TGTGCCAGCAGCTTAGGGGCAGGGCCATATAATCAGCCCCAGCATTTT. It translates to CASSLGAGPYNQPQHF.

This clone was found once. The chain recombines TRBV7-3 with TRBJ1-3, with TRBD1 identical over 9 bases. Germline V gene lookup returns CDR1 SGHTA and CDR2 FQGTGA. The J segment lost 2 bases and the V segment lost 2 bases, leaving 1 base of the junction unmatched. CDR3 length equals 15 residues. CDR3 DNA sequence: TGTGCCAGCAGCTTAGGGACAGGGCCTGGAAACACCATATATTTT. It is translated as CASSLGTGPGNTIYF.

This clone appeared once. The DNA of the CDR3 is TGTGCCAGCAGCTTGGCGGGGGACCAAAATTACAATGAGCAGTTCTTC. Translating it yields CASSLAGDQNYNEQFF. The chain is built from TRBV5-5 and TRBJ2-1; tentative D call: TRBD2 (6 bases). CDR3 length equals 16 residues. The germline V gene has CDR1 SGHKS and CDR2 YYEKEE (reference sequence). The V end lost 0 bases, the J end lost 4 bases, and 14 bases lay between the germline ends.

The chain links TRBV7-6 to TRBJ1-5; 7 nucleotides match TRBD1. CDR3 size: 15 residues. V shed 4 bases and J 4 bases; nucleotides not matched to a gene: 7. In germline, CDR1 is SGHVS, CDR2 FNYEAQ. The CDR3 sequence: CASSSTGSLNQPQHF. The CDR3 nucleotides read TGTGCCAGCAGCTCGACAGGGTCCCTAAATCAGCCCCAGCATTTT.

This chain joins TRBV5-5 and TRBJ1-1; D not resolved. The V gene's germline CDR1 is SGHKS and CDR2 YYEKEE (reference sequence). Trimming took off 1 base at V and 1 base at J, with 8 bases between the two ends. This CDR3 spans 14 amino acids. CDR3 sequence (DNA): TGTGCCAGCAGCTTGCAGGTCAAGAACACTGAAGCTTTCTTT. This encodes CASSLQVKNTEAFF. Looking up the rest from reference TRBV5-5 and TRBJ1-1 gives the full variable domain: DAGVTQSPTHLIKTRGQQVTLRCSPISGHKSVSWYQQVLGQGPQFIFQYYEKEERGRGNFPDRFSARQFPNYSSELNVNALLLGDSALYLCASSLQVKNTEAFFGQGTRLTVV.

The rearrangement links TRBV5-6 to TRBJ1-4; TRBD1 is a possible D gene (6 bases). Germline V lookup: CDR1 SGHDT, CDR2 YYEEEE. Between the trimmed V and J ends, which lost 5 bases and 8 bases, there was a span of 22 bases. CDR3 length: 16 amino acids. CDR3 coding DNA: TGTGCCAGCAGGCAGGGGACGGAACAGGTAGAGGAAAAACTGTTTTTT. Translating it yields CASRQGTEQVEEKLFF.

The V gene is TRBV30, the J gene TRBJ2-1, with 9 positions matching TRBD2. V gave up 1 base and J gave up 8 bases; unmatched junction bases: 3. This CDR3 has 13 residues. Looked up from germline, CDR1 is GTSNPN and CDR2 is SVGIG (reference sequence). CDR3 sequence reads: CAWSDSGGYEQFF. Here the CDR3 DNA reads TGTGCCTGGAGTGATAGCGGGGGCTATGAGCAGTTCTTC.

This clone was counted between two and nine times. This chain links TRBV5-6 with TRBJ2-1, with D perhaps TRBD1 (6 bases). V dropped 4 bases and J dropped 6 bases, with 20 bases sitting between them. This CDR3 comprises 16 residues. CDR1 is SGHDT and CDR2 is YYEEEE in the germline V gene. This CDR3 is CASSVRSGALVNEQFF. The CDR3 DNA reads TGTGCCAGCAGCGTACGATCAGGGGCGTTGGTCAATGAGCAGTTCTTC.

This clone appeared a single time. This CDR3 reads CASREGDRGGRQYF. CDR3 nucleotides: TGTGCCAGCAGGGAGGGAGACAGGGGTGGGCGGCAGTACTTC. The chain recombines TRBV6-1 with TRBJ2-7, with 8 nucleotides matching TRBD1. Germline V gene sequence: CDR1 MNHNS, CDR2 SASEGT. The J segment lost 9 bases and the V segment lost 6 bases, leaving 13 bases of the junction unmatched. This CDR3 comprises 14 residues.

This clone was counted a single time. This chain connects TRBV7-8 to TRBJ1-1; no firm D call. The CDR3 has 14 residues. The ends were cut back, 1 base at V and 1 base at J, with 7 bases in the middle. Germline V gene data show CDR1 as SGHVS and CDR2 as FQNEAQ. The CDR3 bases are TGTGCCAGCAGCTTAGTGGCCCCGAACACTGAAGCTTTCTTT. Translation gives CASSLVAPNTEAFF. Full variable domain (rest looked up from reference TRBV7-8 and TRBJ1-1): GAGVSQSPRYKVAKRGQDVALRCDPISGHVSLFWYQQALGQGPEFLTYFQNEAQLDKSGLPSDRFFAERPEGSVSTLKIQRTQQEDSAVYLCASSLVAPNTEAFFGQGTRLTVV.

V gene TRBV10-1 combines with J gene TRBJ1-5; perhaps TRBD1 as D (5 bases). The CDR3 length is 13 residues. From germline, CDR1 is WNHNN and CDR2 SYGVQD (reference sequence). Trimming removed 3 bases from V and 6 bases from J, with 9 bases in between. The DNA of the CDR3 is TGCGCCAGCAGTGATGGGGGGATTCAGCCCCAGCATTTT. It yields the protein CASSDGGIQPQHF.

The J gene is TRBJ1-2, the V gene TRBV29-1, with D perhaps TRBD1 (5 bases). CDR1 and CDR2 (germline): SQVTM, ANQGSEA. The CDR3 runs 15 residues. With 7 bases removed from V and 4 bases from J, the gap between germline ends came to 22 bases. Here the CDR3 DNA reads TGCAGCGCTCCCCGTGATGGGGGGTCTATCTATGGCTACACCTTC. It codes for CSAPRDGGSIYGYTF.

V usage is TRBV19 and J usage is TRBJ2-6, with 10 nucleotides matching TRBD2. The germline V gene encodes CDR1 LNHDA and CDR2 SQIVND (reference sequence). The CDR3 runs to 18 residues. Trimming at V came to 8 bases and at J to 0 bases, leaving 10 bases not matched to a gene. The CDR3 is CASRTPGLATSGANVLTF. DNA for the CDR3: TGTGCCAGTCGAACCCCGGGACTAGCGACCTCTGGGGCCAACGTCCTGACTTTC.